The entry below gives a single T cell receptor beta chain sequence along with its context. What it binds is unknown. The data originate from a study of blood T cells in healthy people across ages. Whole-study results and caveats: Getting older went along with TCR beta diversity per million T cells dropping roughly linearly. Among long-lived donors, naive CD4+ cells were more numerous and diversity higher than in aged donors.

For the second PCR, which ran for about 7 to 11 cycles, a sample-barcoded 5' primer and a J-beta primer mix were used. A template-switch adaptor containing 12 random nucleotides labeled each cDNA molecule. One entry per CDR3 protein, called by TCRdb with MiXCR from the 5' RACE reads. The repertoire consists of approximately 800,000 distinct CDR3 sequences, with 46% occurring once and the leading ten covering 15% to 20%. V dropped 6 bases and J dropped 9 bases, with 15 bases sitting between them. There are 13 residues in the CDR3. Germline CDR1 KGHSH, CDR2 LQKENI. Sample: blood. This chain uses TRBV18 with TRBJ2-1, with no clear D. This sequence was found in a man aged 80 or over in good health. The CDR3 region has the DNA TGTGCCAGCTCCACCGGGTCTCGCAGTGAGCAGTTCTTC. Its protein product is CASSTGSRSEQFF.